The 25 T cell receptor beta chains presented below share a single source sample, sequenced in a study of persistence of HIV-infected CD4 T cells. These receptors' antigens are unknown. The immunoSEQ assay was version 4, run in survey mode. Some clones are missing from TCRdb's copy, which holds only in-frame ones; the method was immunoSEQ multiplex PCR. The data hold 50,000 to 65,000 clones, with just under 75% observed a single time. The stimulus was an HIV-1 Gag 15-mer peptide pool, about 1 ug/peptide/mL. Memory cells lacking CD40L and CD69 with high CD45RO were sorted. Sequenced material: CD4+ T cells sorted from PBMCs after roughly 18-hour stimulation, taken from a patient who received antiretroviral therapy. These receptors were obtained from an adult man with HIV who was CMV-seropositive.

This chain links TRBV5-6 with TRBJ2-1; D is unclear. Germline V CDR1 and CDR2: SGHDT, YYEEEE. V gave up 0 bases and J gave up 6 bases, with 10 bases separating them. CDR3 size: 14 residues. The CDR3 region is CASSLGITSNEQFF. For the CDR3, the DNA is TGTGCCAGCAGCTTGGGGATTACCTCCAATGAGCAGTTCTTC.

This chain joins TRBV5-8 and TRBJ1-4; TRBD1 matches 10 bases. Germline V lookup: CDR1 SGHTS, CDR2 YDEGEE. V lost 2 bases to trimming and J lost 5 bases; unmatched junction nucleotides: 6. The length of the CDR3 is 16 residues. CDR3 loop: CASSFEVGQGNEKLFF. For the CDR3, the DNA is TGTGCCAGCAGCTTTGAAGTGGGACAGGGGAATGAAAAACTGTTTTTT.

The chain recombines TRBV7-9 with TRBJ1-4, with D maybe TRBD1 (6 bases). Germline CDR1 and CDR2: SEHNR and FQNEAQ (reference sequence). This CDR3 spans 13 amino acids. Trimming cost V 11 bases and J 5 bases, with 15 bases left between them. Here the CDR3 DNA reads TGTGCCTCACAGGACAGCCAAAATGAAAAACTGTTTTTT. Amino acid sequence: CASQDSQNEKLFF.

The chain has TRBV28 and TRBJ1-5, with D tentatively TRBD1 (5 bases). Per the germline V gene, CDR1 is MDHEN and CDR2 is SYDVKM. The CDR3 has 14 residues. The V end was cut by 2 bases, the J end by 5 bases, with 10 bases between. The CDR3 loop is CASSLQSQDQPQHF. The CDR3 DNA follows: TGTGCCAGCAGTTTACAGTCACAGGATCAGCCCCAGCATTTT.

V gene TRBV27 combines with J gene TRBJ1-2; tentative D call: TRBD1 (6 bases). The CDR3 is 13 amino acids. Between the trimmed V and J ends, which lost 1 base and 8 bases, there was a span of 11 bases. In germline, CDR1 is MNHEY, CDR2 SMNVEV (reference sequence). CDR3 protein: CASSLFKGDGYTF. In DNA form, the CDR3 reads TGTGCCAGCAGTTTATTCAAGGGGGACGGCTACACCTTC.

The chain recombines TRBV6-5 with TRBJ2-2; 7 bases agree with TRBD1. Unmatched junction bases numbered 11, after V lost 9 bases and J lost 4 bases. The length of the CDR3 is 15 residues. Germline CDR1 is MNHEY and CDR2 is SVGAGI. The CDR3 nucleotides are TGTGCCAGTCTTAGGACAGGACTTTTCACCGGGGAGCTGTTTTTT. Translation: CASLRTGLFTGELFF.

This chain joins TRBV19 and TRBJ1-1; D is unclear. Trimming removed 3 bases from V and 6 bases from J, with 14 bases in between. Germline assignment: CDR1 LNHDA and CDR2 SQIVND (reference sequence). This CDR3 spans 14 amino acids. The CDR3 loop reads CASSISRTRAEAFF. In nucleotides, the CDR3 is TGTGCCAGTAGTATTTCGCGTACCCGCGCTGAAGCTTTCTTT.

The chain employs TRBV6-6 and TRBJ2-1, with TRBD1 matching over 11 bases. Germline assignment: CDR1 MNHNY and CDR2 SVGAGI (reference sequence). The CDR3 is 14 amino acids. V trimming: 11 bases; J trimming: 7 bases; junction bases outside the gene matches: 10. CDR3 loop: CAAHGTGGRNEQFF. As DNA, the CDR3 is TGTGCCGCCCATGGGACAGGGGGTAGGAATGAGCAGTTCTTC.

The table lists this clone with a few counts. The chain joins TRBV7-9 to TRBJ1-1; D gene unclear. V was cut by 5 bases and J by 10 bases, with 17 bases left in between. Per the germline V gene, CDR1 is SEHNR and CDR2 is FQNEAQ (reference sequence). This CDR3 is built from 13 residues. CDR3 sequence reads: CASSPGGGWGAFF. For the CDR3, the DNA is TGTGCCAGCAGCCCCGGTGGAGGGTGGGGAGCTTTCTTT.

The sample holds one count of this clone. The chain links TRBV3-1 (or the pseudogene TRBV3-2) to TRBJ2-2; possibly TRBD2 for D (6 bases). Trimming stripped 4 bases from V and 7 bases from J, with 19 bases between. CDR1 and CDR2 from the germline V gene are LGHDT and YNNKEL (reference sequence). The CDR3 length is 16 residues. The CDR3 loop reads CASSPLGTSLGGELFF. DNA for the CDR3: TGTGCCAGCAGCCCTCTAGGGACTTCTCTGGGCGGGGAGCTGTTTTTT.

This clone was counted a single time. CDR3 protein: CASSSGRGWPEQYF. Here the CDR3 DNA reads TGTGCCAGCAGCTCAGGCAGGGGCTGGCCCGAGCAGTACTTC. The rearrangement joins TRBV5-5 to TRBJ2-7, with D maybe TRBD1 (6 bases). Trimming stripped 3 bases from V and 6 bases from J, with 16 bases between. This CDR3 has 14 residues. Germline V lookup: CDR1 SGHKS, CDR2 YYEKEE (reference sequence).

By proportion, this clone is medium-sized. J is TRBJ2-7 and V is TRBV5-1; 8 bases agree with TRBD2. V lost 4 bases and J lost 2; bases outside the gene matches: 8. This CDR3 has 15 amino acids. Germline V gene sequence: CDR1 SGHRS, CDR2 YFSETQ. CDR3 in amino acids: CASSAGGGRAYEQYF. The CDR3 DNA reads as TGCGCCAGCAGCGCGGGAGGAGGGAGAGCCTACGAGCAGTACTTC. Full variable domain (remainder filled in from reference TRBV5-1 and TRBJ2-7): KAGVTQTPRYLIKTRGQQVTLSCSPISGHRSVSWYQQTPGQGLQFLFEYFSETQRNKGNFPGRFSGRQFSNSRSEMNVSTLELGDSALYLCASSAGGGRAYEQYFGPGTRLTVT.

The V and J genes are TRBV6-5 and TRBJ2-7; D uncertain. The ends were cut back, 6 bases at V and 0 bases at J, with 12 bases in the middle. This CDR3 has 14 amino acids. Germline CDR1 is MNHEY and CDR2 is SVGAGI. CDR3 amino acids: CASRFRTGSYEQYF. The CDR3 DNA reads TGTGCCAGCAGATTTCGGACCGGCTCCTACGAGCAGTACTTC.

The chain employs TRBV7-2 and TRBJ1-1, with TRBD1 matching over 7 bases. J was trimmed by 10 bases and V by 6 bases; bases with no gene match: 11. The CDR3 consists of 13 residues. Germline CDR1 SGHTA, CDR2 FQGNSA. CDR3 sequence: CASREATGVRAFF. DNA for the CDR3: TGTGCCAGCAGAGAAGCTACAGGGGTGCGAGCTTTCTTT. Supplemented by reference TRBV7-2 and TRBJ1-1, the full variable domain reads GAGVSQSPSNKVTEKGKDVELRCDPISGHTALYWYRQSLGQGLEFLIYFQGNSAPDKSGLPSDRFSAERTGGSVSTLTIQRTQQEDSAVYLCASREATGVRAFFGQGTRLTVV.

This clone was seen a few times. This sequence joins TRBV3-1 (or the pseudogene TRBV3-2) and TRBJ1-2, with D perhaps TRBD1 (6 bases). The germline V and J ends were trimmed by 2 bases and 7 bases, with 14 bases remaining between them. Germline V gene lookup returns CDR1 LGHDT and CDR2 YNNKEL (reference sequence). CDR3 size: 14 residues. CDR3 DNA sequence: TGTGCCAGCAGCCAACCAGGGACACTAGCTGGCTACACCTTC. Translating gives CASSQPGTLAGYTF.

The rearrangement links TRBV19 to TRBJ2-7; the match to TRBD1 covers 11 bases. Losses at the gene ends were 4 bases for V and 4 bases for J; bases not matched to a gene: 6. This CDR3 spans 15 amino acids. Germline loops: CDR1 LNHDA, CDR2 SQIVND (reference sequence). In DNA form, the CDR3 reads TGTGCCAGTAGTACCGGACAGGGGGCAGTGTACGAGCAGTACTTC. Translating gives CASSTGQGAVYEQYF.

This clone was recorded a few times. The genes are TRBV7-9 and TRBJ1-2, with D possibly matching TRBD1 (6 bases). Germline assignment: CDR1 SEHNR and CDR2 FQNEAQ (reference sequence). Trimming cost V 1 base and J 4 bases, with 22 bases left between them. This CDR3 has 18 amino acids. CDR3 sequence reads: CASSLGLRTDTFIYGYTF. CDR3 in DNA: TGTGCCAGCAGCTTAGGGTTACGGACAGACACCTTTATCTATGGCTACACCTTC.

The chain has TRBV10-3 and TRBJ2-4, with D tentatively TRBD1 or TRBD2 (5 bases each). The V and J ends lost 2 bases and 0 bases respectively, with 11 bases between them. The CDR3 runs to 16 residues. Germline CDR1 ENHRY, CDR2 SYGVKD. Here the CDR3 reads CAISEGGSGAKNIQYF. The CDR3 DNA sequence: TGTGCCATCAGTGAGGGGGGATCAGGAGCCAAAAACATTCAGTACTTC.

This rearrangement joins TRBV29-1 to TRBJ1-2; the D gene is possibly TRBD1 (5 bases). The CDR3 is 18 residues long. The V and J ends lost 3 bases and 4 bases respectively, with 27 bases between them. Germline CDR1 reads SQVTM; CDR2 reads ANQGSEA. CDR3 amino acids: CSVEVLGKGSRRGYGYTF. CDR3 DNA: TGCAGCGTTGAGGTCTTGGGGAAAGGGTCGAGAAGGGGCTATGGCTACACCTTC.

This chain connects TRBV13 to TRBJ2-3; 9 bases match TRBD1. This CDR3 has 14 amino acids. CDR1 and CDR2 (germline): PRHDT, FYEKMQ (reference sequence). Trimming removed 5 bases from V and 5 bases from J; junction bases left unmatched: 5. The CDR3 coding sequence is TGTGCCAGCAGCCCCCGGGACAGGGAAGATACGCAGTATTTT. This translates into CASSPRDREDTQYF.

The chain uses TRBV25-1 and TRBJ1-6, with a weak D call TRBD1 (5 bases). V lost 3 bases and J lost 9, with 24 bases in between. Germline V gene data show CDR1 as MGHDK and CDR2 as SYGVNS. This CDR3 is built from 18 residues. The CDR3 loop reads CASSDLVGEEMGLSPLHF. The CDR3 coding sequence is TGTGCCAGCAGTGATTTGGTGGGTGAGGAAATGGGGCTTTCACCCCTCCACTTT.

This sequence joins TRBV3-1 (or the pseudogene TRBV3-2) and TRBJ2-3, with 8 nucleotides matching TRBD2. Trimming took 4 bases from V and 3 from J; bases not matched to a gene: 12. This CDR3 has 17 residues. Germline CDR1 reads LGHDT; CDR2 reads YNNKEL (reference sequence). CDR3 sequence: CASSRRLTGGATDTQYF. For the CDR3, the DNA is TGTGCCAGCAGCCGACGGCTAACCGGGGGGGCGACAGATACGCAGTATTTT.

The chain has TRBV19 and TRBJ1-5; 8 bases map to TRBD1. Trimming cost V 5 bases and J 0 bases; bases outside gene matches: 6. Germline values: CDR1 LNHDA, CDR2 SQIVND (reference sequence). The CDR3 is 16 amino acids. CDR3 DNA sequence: TGTGCCAGTAGTGCGGGACAGGTGTATAGCAATCAGCCCCAGCATTTT. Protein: CASSAGQVYSNQPQHF. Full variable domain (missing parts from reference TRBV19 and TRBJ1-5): DGGITQSPKYLFRKEGQNVTLSCEQNLNHDAMYWYRQDPGQGLRLIYYSQIVNDFQKGDIAEGYSVSREKKESFPLTVTSAQKNPTAFYLCASSAGQVYSNQPQHFGDGTRLSIL.

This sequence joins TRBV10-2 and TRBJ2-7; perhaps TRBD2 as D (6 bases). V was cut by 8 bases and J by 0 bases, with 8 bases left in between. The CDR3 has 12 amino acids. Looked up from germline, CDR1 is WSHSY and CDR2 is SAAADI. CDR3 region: CASGLRSYEQYF. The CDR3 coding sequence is TGCGCCAGCGGACTACGCTCCTACGAGCAGTACTTC.

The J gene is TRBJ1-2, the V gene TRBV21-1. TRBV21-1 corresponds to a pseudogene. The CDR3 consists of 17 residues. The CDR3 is CASSARGGPRESYGYTF. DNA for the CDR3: TGTGCCAGCAGCGCAAGGGGGGGGCCCCGTGAAAGCTATGGCTACACCTTC.